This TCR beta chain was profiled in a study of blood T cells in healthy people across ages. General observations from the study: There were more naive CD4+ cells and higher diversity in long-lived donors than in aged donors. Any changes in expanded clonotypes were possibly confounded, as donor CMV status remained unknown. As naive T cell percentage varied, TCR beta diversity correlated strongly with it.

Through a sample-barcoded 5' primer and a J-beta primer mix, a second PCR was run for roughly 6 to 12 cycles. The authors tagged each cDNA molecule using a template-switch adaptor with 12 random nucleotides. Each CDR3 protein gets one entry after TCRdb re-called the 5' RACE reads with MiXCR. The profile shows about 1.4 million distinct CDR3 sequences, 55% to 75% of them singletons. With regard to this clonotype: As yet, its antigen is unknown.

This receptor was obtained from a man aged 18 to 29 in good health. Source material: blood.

The CDR3 DNA sequence: TGTGCCAGCAGCCCAATCAGAGACAGGGAGAGCGATCAGCCCCAGCATTTT. Its translation is CASSPIRDRESDQPQHF. The chain carries TRBV7-8 and TRBJ1-5; 7 bases agree with TRBD1. Germline V gives CDR1 SGHVS, CDR2 FQNEAQ. V shed 5 bases and J 5 bases; nucleotides not matched to a gene: 15. The length of the CDR3 is 17 residues.